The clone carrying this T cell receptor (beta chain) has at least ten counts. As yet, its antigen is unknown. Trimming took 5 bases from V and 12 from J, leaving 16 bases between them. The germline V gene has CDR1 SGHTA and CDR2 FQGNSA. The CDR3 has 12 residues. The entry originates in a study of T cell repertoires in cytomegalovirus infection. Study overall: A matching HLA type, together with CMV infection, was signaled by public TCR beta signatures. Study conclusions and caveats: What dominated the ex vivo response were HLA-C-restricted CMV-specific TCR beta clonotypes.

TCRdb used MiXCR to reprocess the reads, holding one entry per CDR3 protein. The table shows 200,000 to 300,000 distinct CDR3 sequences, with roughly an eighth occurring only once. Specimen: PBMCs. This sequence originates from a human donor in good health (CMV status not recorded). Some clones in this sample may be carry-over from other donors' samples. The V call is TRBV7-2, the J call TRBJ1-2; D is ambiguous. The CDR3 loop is CASSQLSLSNTF. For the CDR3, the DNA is TGTGCCAGCAGCCAACTCTCACTCTCTAACACCTTC.